These 10 T cell receptor beta chains were all obtained from the same sample, sequenced in a study of cytomegalovirus exposure and HLA in healthy donors. Researchers ran the PCR with 60 Vbeta and 13 Jbeta primers. Clones were sequenced by immunoSEQ multiplex PCR, and TCRdb holds only the in-frame ones, with some missing. The repertoire holds about 200,000 clones, with about 76% as singletons. The specimen sequenced was PBMCs. These receptors were taken from a male donor in good health and CMV-seropositive.

This clone was counted a few times. This chain links TRBV11-2 with TRBJ2-7, with TRBD2 matching over 8 bases. The junction had 6 bases not matched to a gene; V was cut back by 1 base and J by 4 bases. This CDR3 is built from 15 residues. Looked up from germline, CDR1 is SGHAT and CDR2 is FQNNGV. The CDR3 loop reads CASSLALSGGYEQYF. CDR3 nucleotides: TGTGCCAGCAGCTTAGCTCTCAGCGGGGGTTACGAGCAGTACTTC.

The rearrangement uses TRBV15 and TRBJ2-5, with 7 bases identical to TRBD1. V gave up 9 bases and J gave up 5 bases; unmatched junction bases: 9. The CDR3 consists of 13 residues. CDR1 LNHNV and CDR2 YYDKDF come from the germline V gene (reference sequence). The CDR3 loop reads CATSDRALETQYF. In DNA form, the CDR3 reads TGTGCCACAAGTGACAGGGCTCTGGAGACCCAGTACTTC.

Concerning this clone: At one boundary the junction diverges from the germline segment, which might be a read error. The chain couples TRBV6-8 to TRBJ2-7; 7 bases line up with TRBD2. The CDR3 loop spans 13 amino acids. The germline V gene has CDR1 MNHGY and CDR2 SAAAGT. CDR3 DNA: TGTGCCAGCAGTTGGATAGCGGGCTACGAGCAGCACTTC. Translation gives CASSWIAGYEQHF.

This chain links TRBV14 with TRBJ1-3; the match to TRBD1 covers 8 bases. The V gene's germline CDR1 is SGHDN and CDR2 FVKESK. The CDR3 spans 17 residues. J gave up 0 bases and V 4 bases, and 8 bases lay outside the gene matches. As DNA, the CDR3 is TGTGCCAGCAGCCCACCCGGGACAGGTTTCTCTGGAAACACCATATATTTT. Its protein is CASSPPGTGFSGNTIYF.

The chain employs TRBV12-5 and TRBJ2-7; perhaps TRBD2 as D (7 bases). Germline CDR1 reads LGHNT; CDR2 reads FRNRAP. V lost 8 bases and J lost 3, with 14 bases in between. CDR3 length: 13 residues. The CDR3 spells CASQGGGSYEQYF. CDR3 in DNA: TGTGCTAGTCAAGGGGGGGGAAGCTACGAGCAGTACTTC. Using reference TRBV12-5 and TRBJ2-7 for the parts outside the CDR3, the full variable domain is DARVTQTPRHKVTEMGQEVTMRCQPILGHNTVFWYRQTMMQGLELLAYFRNRAPLDDSGMPKDRFSAEMPDATLATLKIQPSEPRDSAVYFCASQGGGSYEQYFGPGTRLTVT.

The rearrangement uses TRBV10-3 and TRBJ2-1; 8 positions match TRBD2. The CDR3 length is 14 residues. Unmatched junction bases numbered 10, after V lost 6 bases and J lost 9 bases. Germline lookup yields CDR1 ENHRY and CDR2 SYGVKD. The CDR3 protein is CAISGANSGGEQFF. The CDR3 DNA follows: TGTGCCATCAGCGGGGCCAACAGCGGGGGTGAGCAGTTCTTC.

V usage is TRBV15 and J usage is TRBJ1-1; weak D call: TRBD1 (5 bases). The V end was cut by 7 bases, the J end by 3 bases, with 15 bases between. Germline V CDR1 and CDR2: LNHNV, YYDKDF (reference sequence). The CDR3 extends over 14 amino acids. In DNA form, the CDR3 reads TGTGCCACCACCTCCCCGGGGGGTTACACTGAAGCTTTCTTT. It yields the protein CATTSPGGYTEAFF.

CDR3 in DNA: TGTGCCAGTAGTAGAAGTCCGTTCGGACAGGGGGTGCACGTCCAAGAGACCCAGTACTTC. This codes for CASSRSPFGQGVHVQETQYF. The chain links TRBV19 to TRBJ2-5; 10 nucleotides agree with TRBD1. V lost 4 bases, J lost 1 base, and 18 bases stayed unmatched. The CDR3 is made up of 20 amino acids. CDR1 LNHDA and CDR2 SQIVND come from the germline V gene (reference sequence).

The rearrangement joins TRBV6-6 to TRBJ1-5, with D tentatively TRBD1 (5 bases). Germline-derived CDR1 and CDR2 are MNHNY and SVGAGI (reference sequence). V was trimmed by 0 bases and J by 7 bases, leaving 10 bases between them. This CDR3 region has 14 residues. The CDR3 sequence is CASSYSRGGQPQHF. The CDR3, as DNA: TGTGCCAGCAGTTACTCTCGGGGGGGGCAGCCCCAGCATTTT.

V gene TRBV28 combines with J gene TRBJ2-1, with 11 bases lining up with TRBD1. V lost 5 bases to trimming and J lost 6 bases; unmatched junction nucleotides: 6. Germline CDR1 reads MDHEN; CDR2 reads SYDVKM. The CDR3 extends over 15 amino acids. CDR3 coding DNA: TGTGCCAGCAGTCTTCCGGGACAGGGGGTCAATGAGCAGTTCTTC. The encoded protein is CASSLPGQGVNEQFF.